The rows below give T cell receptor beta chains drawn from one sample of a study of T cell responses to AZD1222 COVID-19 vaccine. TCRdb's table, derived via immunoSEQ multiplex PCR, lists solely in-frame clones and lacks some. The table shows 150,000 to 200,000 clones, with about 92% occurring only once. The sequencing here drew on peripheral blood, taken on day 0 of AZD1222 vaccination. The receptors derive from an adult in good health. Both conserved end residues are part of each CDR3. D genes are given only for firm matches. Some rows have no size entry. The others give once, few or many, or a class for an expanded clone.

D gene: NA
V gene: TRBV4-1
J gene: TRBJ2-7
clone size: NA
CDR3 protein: CASSRGVTYEQYF
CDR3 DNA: TGCGCCAGCAGCCGTGGGGTGACCTACGAGCAGTACTTC

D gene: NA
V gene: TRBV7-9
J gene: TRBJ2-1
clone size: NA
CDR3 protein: CASSELNGTPYNEQFF
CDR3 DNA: TGTGCCAGCAGCGAATTAAACGGGACGCCCTACAATGAGCAGTTCTTC

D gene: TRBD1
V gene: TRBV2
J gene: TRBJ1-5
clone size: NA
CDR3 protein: CASRTGEDQPQHF
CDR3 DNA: TGTGCCAGCAGAACAGGGGAGGATCAGCCCCAGCATTTT

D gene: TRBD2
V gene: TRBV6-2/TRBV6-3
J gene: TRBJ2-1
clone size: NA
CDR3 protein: CASSYERGVSSYNEQFF
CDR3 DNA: TGTGCCAGCAGTTATGAGCGGGGGGTCAGCTCCTACAATGAGCAGTTCTTC

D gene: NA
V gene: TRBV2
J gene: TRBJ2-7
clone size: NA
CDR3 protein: CASSESRSSSYEQYF
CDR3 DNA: TGTGCCAGCAGTGAGAGCAGGTCCTCCTCCTACGAGCAGTACTTC

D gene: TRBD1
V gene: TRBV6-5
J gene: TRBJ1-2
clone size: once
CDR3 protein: CASRTGQPGGRGYTF
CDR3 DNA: TGTGCCAGCCGTACGGGACAGCCTGGAGGTAGGGGCTACACCTTC

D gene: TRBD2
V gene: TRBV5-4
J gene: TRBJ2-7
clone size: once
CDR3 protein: CASSLASGDGQYF
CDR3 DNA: TGTGCCAGCAGCTTGGCTAGCGGGGATGGGCAGTACTTC

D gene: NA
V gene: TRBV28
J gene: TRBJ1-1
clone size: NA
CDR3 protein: CASSFHSVLNTEAFF
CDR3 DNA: TGTGCCAGCAGTTTTCACAGCGTTCTGAACACTGAAGCTTTCTTT

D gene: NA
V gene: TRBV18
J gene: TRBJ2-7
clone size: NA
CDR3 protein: CASSPLDSYEQYF
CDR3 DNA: TGTGCCAGCTCACCACTAGACAGCTACGAGCAGTACTTC

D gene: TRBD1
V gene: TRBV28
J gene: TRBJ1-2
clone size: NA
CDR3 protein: CASSSGTGIGGYTF
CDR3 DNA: TGTGCCAGCAGTTCCGGGACAGGGATCGGTGGCTACACCTTC

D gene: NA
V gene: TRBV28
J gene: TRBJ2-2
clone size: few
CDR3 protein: CASVTAEAKGSTGELFF
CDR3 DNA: TGTGCCAGCGTAACCGCTGAAGCGAAGGGAAGCACCGGGGAGCTGTTTTTT

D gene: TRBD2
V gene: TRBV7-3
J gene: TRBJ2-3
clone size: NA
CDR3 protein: CASSPRIAGGQDTQYF
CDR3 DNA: TGTGCCAGCAGCCCGCGGATAGCGGGGGGGCAGGATACGCAGTATTTT

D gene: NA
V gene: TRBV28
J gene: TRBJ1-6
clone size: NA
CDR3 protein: CASTRLSVSPLHF
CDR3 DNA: TGTGCCAGCACGCGGCTGAGTGTTTCACCCCTCCACTTT

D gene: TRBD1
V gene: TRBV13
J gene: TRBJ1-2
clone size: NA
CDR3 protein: CASSLARDRAYGYTF
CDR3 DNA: TGTGCCAGCAGCTTAGCCCGGGACAGGGCCTATGGCTACACCTTC

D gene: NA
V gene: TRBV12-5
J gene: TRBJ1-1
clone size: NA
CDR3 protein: CASGLSGAPGAFF
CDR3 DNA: TGTGCTAGTGGTTTGAGTGGGGCACCGGGAGCTTTCTTT

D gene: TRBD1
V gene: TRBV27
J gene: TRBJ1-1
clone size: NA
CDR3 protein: CASSLGTGFGRAFF
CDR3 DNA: TGTGCCAGCAGTCTCGGGACAGGGTTTGGACGAGCTTTCTTT

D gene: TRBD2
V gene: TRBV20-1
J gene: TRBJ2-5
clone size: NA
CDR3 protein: CSASPSGQETQYF
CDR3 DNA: TGCAGTGCTAGTCCTAGCGGCCAAGAGACCCAGTACTTC

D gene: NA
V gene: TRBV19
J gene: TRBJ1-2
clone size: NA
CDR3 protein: CASRQTGSSYGYTF
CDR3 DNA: TGTGCCAGCCGCCAGACAGGTTCAAGCTATGGCTACACCTTC